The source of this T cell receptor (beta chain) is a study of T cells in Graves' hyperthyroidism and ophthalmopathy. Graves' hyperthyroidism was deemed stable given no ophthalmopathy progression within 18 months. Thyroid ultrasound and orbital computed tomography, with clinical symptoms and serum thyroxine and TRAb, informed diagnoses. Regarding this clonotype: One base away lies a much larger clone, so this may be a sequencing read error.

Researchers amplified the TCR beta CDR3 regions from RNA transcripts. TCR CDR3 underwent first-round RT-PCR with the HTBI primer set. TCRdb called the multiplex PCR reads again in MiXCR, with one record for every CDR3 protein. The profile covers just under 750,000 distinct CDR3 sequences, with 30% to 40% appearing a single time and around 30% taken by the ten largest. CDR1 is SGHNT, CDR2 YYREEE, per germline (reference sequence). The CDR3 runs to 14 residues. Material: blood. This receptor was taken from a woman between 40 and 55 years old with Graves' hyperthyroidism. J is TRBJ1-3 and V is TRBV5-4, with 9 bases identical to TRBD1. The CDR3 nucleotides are TGTGCCAGCACTAACAGGGGGCTTGGAAGCACCATATATTTT. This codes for CASTNRGLGSTIYF.